Sequencing of this TCR beta chain was carried out in a study of T-cell reconstitution after alpha-beta-depleted transplantation in children. Molecular barcoding with unique molecular identifiers was used for the TCRbeta library. In TCRdb, the PCR reads were re-called with MiXCR into one record per CDR3 protein. The table shows about 590,000 distinct CDR3 sequences, with roughly 13% occurring only once. Whole-study findings and limits: Diversity and T-cell counts at one year after transplant derived mostly from new T cells. Several hundred rapidly expanded clones from non-depleted graft cells reportedly supplied alpha-beta T cells about two months post-transplant.

Looked up from germline, CDR1 is LGHNA and CDR2 is YSLEER. Trimming stripped 4 bases from V and 6 bases from J, with 13 bases between. The CDR3 is made up of 13 amino acids. Points on this clonotype: What it recognizes is unknown.

This clonotype originated in a male patient between 10 and 17 years old who had a stem cell transplant for acute myeloid leukemia, so the T cells may come from the graft donor. This rearrangement joins TRBV4-3 to TRBJ2-7; D uncertain. Specimen: PBMCs, mostly from graft donor cells, collected 360 days after TCRalphabeta/CD19-depleted stem cell transplant. This chain's CDR3 is CASSPIPTGEQYF. The DNA of the CDR3 is TGCGCCAGCAGCCCCATTCCCACGGGCGAGCAGTACTTC.